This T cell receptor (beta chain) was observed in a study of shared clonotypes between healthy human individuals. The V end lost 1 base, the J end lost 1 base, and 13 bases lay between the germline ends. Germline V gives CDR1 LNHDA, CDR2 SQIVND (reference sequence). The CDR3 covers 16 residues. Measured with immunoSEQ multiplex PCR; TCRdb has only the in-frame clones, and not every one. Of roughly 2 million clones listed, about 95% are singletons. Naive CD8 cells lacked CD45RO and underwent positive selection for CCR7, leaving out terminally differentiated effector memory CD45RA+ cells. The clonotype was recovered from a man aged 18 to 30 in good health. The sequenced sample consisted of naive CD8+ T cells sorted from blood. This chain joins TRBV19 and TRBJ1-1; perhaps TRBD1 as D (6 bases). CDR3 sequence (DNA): TGTGCCAGTAGTATAGTCTGGGACACGCCGAACACTGAAGCTTTCTTT. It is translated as CASSIVWDTPNTEAFF.